The 6 T cell receptor beta chains given below trace back to one sample, sequenced in a study of blood T cell repertoires in COVID-19. The assay was immunoSEQ multiplex PCR, and TCRdb's table has in-frame clones only and misses some. The sample yields approximately 150,000 clones, around 90% seen once. Specimen: PBMCs or T cells enriched from blood (not recorded which). The receptors here all came from a woman aged 40 to 50 who had been exposed to COVID-19.

The table lists this clone with many counts. The chain carries TRBV4-2 and TRBJ1-5, with D unresolved. There are 15 residues in the CDR3. V lost 5 bases and J lost 0, with 11 bases in between. Germline CDR1 LGHNA, CDR2 YNFKEQ. This chain's CDR3 is CASSGRSDSNQPQHF. The DNA for the CDR3 is TGTGCCAGCAGCGGCCGATCAGATAGCAATCAGCCCCAGCATTTT.

V gene TRBV10-3 combines with J gene TRBJ1-2, with TRBD1 matching 9 bases. Per germline, CDR1 ENHRY and CDR2 SYGVKD. The junction had 3 bases not matched to a gene; V was cut back by 0 bases and J by 7 bases. This CDR3 contains 14 residues. The CDR3 nucleotides are TGTGCCATCAGTGAGTCGGACAGGGGAGTTGGCTACACCTTC. This sequence encodes CAISESDRGVGYTF.

The rearrangement uses TRBV6-4 and TRBJ1-1; 7 bases line up with TRBD1. CDR1 and CDR2 from the germline V gene are MRHNA and SNTAGT. The CDR3 covers 13 residues. The J segment lost 5 bases and the V segment lost 5 bases, leaving 5 bases of the junction unmatched. CDR3 residues: CASSRTQGTEAFF. The CDR3 coding sequence is TGTGCCAGCAGTAGAACACAGGGGACTGAAGCTTTCTTT.

The chain joins TRBV4-3 to TRBJ2-1, with 8 bases fitting TRBD2. CDR3 length: 19 amino acids. Germline V gene lookup returns CDR1 LGHNA and CDR2 YSLEER. With 2 bases clipped from V and 2 bases from J, the junction kept 14 bases outside the gene matches. The CDR3 DNA follows: TGCGCCAGCAGCCAACAGCCCGCTGGGGCGGGAGGAACCTACAATGAGCAGTTCTTC. This translates into CASSQQPAGAGGTYNEQFF.

This chain uses TRBV29-1 with TRBJ1-1, with D possibly being TRBD1 (6 bases). The CDR3 has 15 residues. Germline CDR1 SQVTM, CDR2 ANQGSEA. V was pared by 3 bases and J by 1 base, with 15 bases between. Written as DNA, the CDR3 is TGCAGCGTTGATAGTCGGCAGGGGTGGAACACTGAAGCTTTCTTT. This sequence encodes CSVDSRQGWNTEAFF. Full variable domain (rest looked up from reference TRBV29-1 and TRBJ1-1): SAVISQKPSRDICQRGTSLTIQCQVDSQVTMMFWYRQQPGQSLTLIATANQGSEATYESGFVIDKFPISRPNLTFSTLTVSNMSPEDSSIYLCSVDSRQGWNTEAFFGQGTRLTVV.

J is TRBJ1-2 and V is TRBV7-9, with 9 nucleotides matching TRBD1. This CDR3 is built from 16 residues. CDR1 SEHNR and CDR2 FQNEAQ come from the germline V gene (reference sequence). J gave up 3 bases and V 10 bases, and 15 bases lay outside the gene matches. CDR3 protein: CATNRRTGAMDYGYTF. CDR3 nucleotide sequence: TGTGCCACCAATAGGAGGACAGGGGCGATGGACTATGGCTACACCTTC.